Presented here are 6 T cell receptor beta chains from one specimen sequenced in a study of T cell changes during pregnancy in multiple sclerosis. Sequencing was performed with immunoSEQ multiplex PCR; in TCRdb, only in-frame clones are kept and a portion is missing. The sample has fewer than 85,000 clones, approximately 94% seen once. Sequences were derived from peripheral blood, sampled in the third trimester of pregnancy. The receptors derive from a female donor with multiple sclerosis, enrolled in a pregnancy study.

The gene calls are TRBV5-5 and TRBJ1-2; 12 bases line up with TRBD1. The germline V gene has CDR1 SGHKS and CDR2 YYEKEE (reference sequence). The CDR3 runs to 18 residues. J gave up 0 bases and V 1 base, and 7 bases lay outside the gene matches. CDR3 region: CASSLMGQGATANYGYTF. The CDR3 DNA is TGTGCCAGCAGCTTGATGGGACAGGGGGCAACAGCTAACTATGGCTACACCTTC.

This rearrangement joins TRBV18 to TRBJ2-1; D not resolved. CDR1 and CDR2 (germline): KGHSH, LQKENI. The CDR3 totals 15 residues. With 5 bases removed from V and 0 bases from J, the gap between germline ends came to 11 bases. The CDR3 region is CASSSITSSYNEQFF. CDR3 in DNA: TGTGCCAGCTCAAGTATTACGAGCTCCTACAATGAGCAGTTCTTC.

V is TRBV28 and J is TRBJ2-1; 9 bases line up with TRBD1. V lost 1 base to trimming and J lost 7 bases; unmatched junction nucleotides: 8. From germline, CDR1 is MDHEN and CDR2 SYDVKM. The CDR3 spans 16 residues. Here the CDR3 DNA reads TGTGCCAGCAGTTTATTCGGGACAGGGATAAGGAATGAGCAGTTCTTC. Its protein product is CASSLFGTGIRNEQFF. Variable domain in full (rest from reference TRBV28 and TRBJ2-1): DVKVTQSSRYLVKRTGEKVFLECVQDMDHENMFWYRQDPGLGLRLIYFSYDVKMKEKGDIPEGYSVSREKKERFSLILESASTNQTSMYLCASSLFGTGIRNEQFFGPGTRLTVL.

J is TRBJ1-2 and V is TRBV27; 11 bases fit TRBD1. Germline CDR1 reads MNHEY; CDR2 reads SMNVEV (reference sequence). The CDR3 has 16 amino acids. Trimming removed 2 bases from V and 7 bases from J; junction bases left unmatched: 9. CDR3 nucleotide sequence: TGTGCCAGCAGTTTACAAAAGGGACAGGGGGAAGCTGGCTACACCTTC. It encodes CASSLQKGQGEAGYTF.

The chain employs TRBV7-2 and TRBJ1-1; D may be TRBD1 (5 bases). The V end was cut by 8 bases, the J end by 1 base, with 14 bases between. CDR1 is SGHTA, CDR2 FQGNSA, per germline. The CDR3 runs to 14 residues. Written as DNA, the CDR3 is TGTGCCAGCGCTCGGGGACTTTCGAACACTGAAGCTTTCTTT. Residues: CASARGLSNTEAFF.

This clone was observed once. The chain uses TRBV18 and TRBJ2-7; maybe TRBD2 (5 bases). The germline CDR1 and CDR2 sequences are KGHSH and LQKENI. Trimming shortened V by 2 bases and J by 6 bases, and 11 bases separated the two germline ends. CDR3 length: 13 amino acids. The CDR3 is CASSPRGRGEQYF. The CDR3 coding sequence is TGTGCCAGCTCACCAAGAGGGCGAGGCGAGCAGTACTTC.